These 28 T cell receptor beta chains share one sample of origin, sequenced in a study of shared clonotypes between healthy human individuals. Libraries were prepared by immunoSEQ multiplex PCR; TCRdb keeps only in-frame clonotypes and omits some of them. The table lists under 1,900,000 clones, approximately 98.5% of them singletons. Specimen: naive CD4+ T cells sorted from blood. Subset denoted: CD45RA+ positively selected. The receptors originated from a man under 40 in good health.

The chain is built from TRBV4-3 and TRBJ1-2; maybe TRBD1 (5 bases). Deletions cut 4 bases from V and 6 bases from J, with 21 bases between. CDR1 and CDR2 (germline): LGHNA, YSLEER. There are 16 residues in the CDR3. CDR3 loop: CASSPRSDRFTHGYTF. In nucleotides, the CDR3 is TGCGCCAGCAGCCCCAGAAGTGACAGATTCACTCATGGCTACACCTTC.

The rearrangement uses TRBV15 and TRBJ2-7; D unclear. The germline V gene has CDR1 LNHNV and CDR2 YYDKDF (reference sequence). Trimming took off 0 bases at V and 6 bases at J, with 9 bases between the two ends. There are 13 residues in the CDR3. The CDR3 nucleotides are TGTGCCACCAGCAGAGAAAGTTTCTCCGAGCAGTACTTC. This encodes CATSRESFSEQYF. The variable domain in full, with the rest retrieved from reference TRBV15 and TRBJ2-7, is DAMVIQNPRYQVTQFGKPVTLSCSQTLNHNVMYWYQQKSSQAPKLLFHYYDKDFNNEADTPDNFQSRRPNTSFCFLDIRSPGLGDTAMYLCATSRESFSEQYFGPGTRLTVT.

V usage is TRBV10-1 and J usage is TRBJ2-1, with 9 bases matching TRBD1. CDR1 is WNHNN and CDR2 is SYGVQD in the germline V gene (reference sequence). V gave up 1 base and J gave up 5 bases; unmatched junction bases: 3. The CDR3 is made up of 15 amino acids. The CDR3 DNA is TGCGCCAGCAGTGAGTGGACAGGGGTTAACAATGAGCAGTTCTTC. The encoded protein is CASSEWTGVNNEQFF.

The genes are TRBV6-5 and TRBJ2-7, with a possible D match to TRBD2 (6 bases). V was clipped by 8 bases and J by 5 bases, with 19 bases between them. The CDR3 sequence is 14 residues long. Germline V gene sequence: CDR1 MNHEY, CDR2 SVGAGI. The CDR3 DNA reads as TGTGCCAGCGCAGCTACAGGAGGGCCCCACGAGCAGTACTTC. Its translation is CASAATGGPHEQYF.

The V gene is TRBV23-1, the J gene TRBJ2-3; 7 bases match TRBD1. TRBV23-1 is given ORF status, its function remaining uncertain. V was clipped by 3 bases and J by 1 base; unmatched bases: 7. The CDR3 is made up of 16 amino acids. The CDR3 coding sequence is TGCGCCAGCAGTCATTATGCCGGGACAGGCACAGATACGCAGTATTTT. This translates into CASSHYAGTGTDTQYF.

V gene TRBV6-5 combines with J gene TRBJ2-1; TRBD1 might be the D (6 bases). Germline assignment: CDR1 MNHEY and CDR2 SVGAGI. V lost 2 bases and J 4 bases, leaving 12 bases between the germline ends. This CDR3 has 15 amino acids. The CDR3 spells CASSYRDTTYNEQFF. CDR3 sequence (DNA): TGTGCCAGCAGTTACAGGGACACAACTTACAATGAGCAGTTCTTC.

The CDR3 protein is CSVEPGQLTTDTQYF. DNA of the CDR3: TGCAGCGTTGAGCCGGGACAATTAACCACAGATACGCAGTATTTT. The chain carries TRBV29-1 and TRBJ2-3, with D possibly being TRBD1 (6 bases). Trimming took 3 bases from V and 2 from J, leaving 15 bases between them. The CDR3 loop spans 15 amino acids. Per the germline V gene, CDR1 is SQVTM and CDR2 is ANQGSEA.

This chain connects TRBV5-1 to TRBJ2-3, with a weak D call TRBD1 (6 bases). This CDR3 is built from 15 residues. Germline CDR1 is SGHRS and CDR2 is YFSETQ. V lost 0 bases, J lost 2 bases, and 10 bases lay in between. The CDR3 reads CASSLGWTATDTQYF. The CDR3 DNA follows: TGCGCCAGCAGCTTGGGTTGGACAGCCACAGATACGCAGTATTTT.

The chain recombines TRBV14 with TRBJ2-3; D may match TRBD1 or TRBD2 (6 bases each). Trimming left V 0 bases short and J 4 bases short, with 17 bases between. The V gene's germline CDR1 is SGHDN and CDR2 FVKESK. The CDR3 loop spans 17 amino acids. CDR3 amino acids: CASSQDLYGGPPDTQYF. The CDR3, as DNA: TGTGCCAGCAGCCAAGATCTTTACGGGGGCCCTCCAGATACGCAGTATTTT.

V is TRBV9 and J is TRBJ1-1, with 7 bases fitting TRBD1. Germline V CDR1 and CDR2: SGDLS, YYNGEE. The V gene end was trimmed by 3 bases and the J gene end by 4 bases; junction bases not matched to a gene: 12. CDR3 length equals 16 residues. CDR3 in amino acids: CASSARQGGIPTEAFF. The CDR3 DNA sequence: TGTGCCAGCAGCGCCCGACAGGGCGGAATCCCCACTGAAGCTTTCTTT.

The V call is TRBV6-6, the J call TRBJ2-5; TRBD1 might be the D (5 bases). From germline, CDR1 is MNHNY and CDR2 SVGAGI (reference sequence). The CDR3 length is 14 residues. V was clipped by 0 bases and J by 5 bases, with 10 bases between them. The chain's CDR3 is CASSYSTAKETQYF. The CDR3 DNA reads as TGTGCCAGCAGTTACTCGACAGCAAAGGAGACCCAGTACTTC.

In regard to this clone: The same CDR3 can be traced to other DNA sequences in this sample. The CDR3 region is CASSSGTGGGNQPQHF. The CDR3, as DNA: TGCGCCAGCAGCTCAGGGACAGGGGGTGGCAATCAGCCCCAGCATTTT. The chain carries TRBV5-1 and TRBJ1-5; 11 bases line up with TRBD1. Germline-derived CDR1 and CDR2 are SGHRS and YFSETQ. Germline trimming cut 3 bases from V and 2 bases from J; bases unmatched to any gene: 4. This CDR3 has 16 amino acids.

This chain connects TRBV9 to TRBJ2-1; 8 bases are shared with TRBD2. The CDR3 is 17 amino acids. CDR1 and CDR2 (germline): SGDLS, YYNGEE. V lost 1 base, J lost 3 bases, and 9 bases stayed unmatched. Here the CDR3 DNA reads TGTGCCAGCAGCGTATTCACGGGAGGGCCGGGCTACAATGAGCAGTTCTTC. Its translation: CASSVFTGGPGYNEQFF.

As for this clone: Within the sample, other DNA sequences also encode this same CDR3. The rearrangement links TRBV5-1 to TRBJ2-3; D is ambiguous. The CDR3 covers 14 residues. The ends were cut back, 0 bases at V and 3 bases at J, with 8 bases in the middle. CDR1 and CDR2 (germline): SGHRS, YFSETQ. CDR3: CASSLGVGTDTQYF. CDR3 DNA sequence: TGCGCCAGCAGCTTGGGAGTTGGGACAGATACGCAGTATTTT. The variable domain in full, with the rest retrieved from reference TRBV5-1 and TRBJ2-3, is KAGVTQTPRYLIKTRGQQVTLSCSPISGHRSVSWYQQTPGQGLQFLFEYFSETQRNKGNFPGRFSGRQFSNSRSEMNVSTLELGDSALYLCASSLGVGTDTQYFGPGTRLTVL.

This rearrangement joins TRBV7-6 to TRBJ2-6; 9 bases align to TRBD1. CDR3 length equals 16 residues. CDR1 is SGHVS and CDR2 is FNYEAQ in the germline V gene. V lost 6 bases to trimming and J lost 0 bases; unmatched junction nucleotides: 3. The CDR3 coding sequence is TGTGCCAGCAGGCGGGACAGGGTCTCTGGGGCCAACGTCCTGACTTTC. Translation: CASRRDRVSGANVLTF.

V gene TRBV15 combines with J gene TRBJ2-1, with a possible D match to TRBD1 (6 bases). CDR3 length equals 15 residues. V dropped 4 bases and J dropped 0 bases, with 10 bases sitting between them. Per the germline V gene, CDR1 is LNHNV and CDR2 is YYDKDF (reference sequence). CDR3: CATSKGVSSYNEQFF. CDR3 nucleotide sequence: TGTGCCACCAGCAAGGGGGTGAGCTCCTACAATGAGCAGTTCTTC. The full variable domain, in which reference TRBV15 and TRBJ2-1 provide the parts outside the CDR3, is DAMVIQNPRYQVTQFGKPVTLSCSQTLNHNVMYWYQQKSSQAPKLLFHYYDKDFNNEADTPDNFQSRRPNTSFCFLDIRSPGLGDTAMYLCATSKGVSSYNEQFFGPGTRLTVL.

The genes are TRBV28 and TRBJ2-7; D unresolved. V was trimmed by 3 bases and J by 3 bases, leaving 12 bases between them. CDR3 length equals 14 residues. CDR1 is MDHEN and CDR2 is SYDVKM in the germline V gene. The CDR3 here is CASSFGPGLYEQYF. The CDR3 bases are TGTGCCAGCAGTTTTGGACCTGGGCTCTACGAGCAGTACTTC.

This sequence joins TRBV25-1 and TRBJ1-3, with D hard to call. This CDR3 has 15 amino acids. CDR1 is MGHDK, CDR2 SYGVNS, per germline. V lost 7 bases and J 0 bases, leaving 13 bases between the germline ends. CDR3 in DNA: TGTGCCAGCACTCTCGACGGCCGCTCTGGAAACACCATATATTTT. Translating gives CASTLDGRSGNTIYF. Supplemented by reference TRBV25-1 and TRBJ1-3, the full variable domain reads EADIYQTPRYLVIGTGKKITLECSQTMGHDKMYWYQQDPGMELHLIHYSYGVNSTEKGDLSSESTVSRIRTEHFPLTLESARPSHTSQYLCASTLDGRSGNTIYFGEGSWLTVV.

Of note for this clone: Other DNA sequences in this specimen translate into the identical CDR3. This sequence joins TRBV9 and TRBJ1-1; the match to TRBD1 covers 7 bases. The germline V gene encodes CDR1 SGDLS and CDR2 YYNGEE. V trimming: 5 bases; J trimming: 2 bases; junction bases outside the gene matches: 3. The CDR3 has 13 amino acids. For the CDR3, the DNA is TGTGCCAGCAGTAGGGACAGCAACACTGAAGCTTTCTTT. Residues: CASSRDSNTEAFF.

The chain has TRBV16 and TRBJ1-2; no reliable D call. This CDR3 spans 14 amino acids. Germline CDR1 KGHSY, CDR2 FQNENV. Trimming took 3 bases from V and 2 from J, leaving 10 bases between them. This CDR3 is CASSQGIYNYGYTF. In DNA form, the CDR3 reads TGTGCCAGCAGCCAGGGTATCTACAACTATGGCTACACCTTC.

CDR3 region: CASSILTDQPQHF. The CDR3 bases are TGTGCCAGTAGTATTTTGACTGATCAGCCCCAGCATTTT. The chain combines TRBV19 with TRBJ1-5; D gene uncertain. This CDR3 contains 13 residues. The germline V gene has CDR1 LNHDA and CDR2 SQIVND (reference sequence). Between the trimmed V and J ends, which lost 3 bases and 5 bases, there was a span of 8 bases.

J is TRBJ2-7 and V is TRBV5-1, with D possibly matching TRBD1 (6 bases). CDR1 and CDR2 from the germline V gene are SGHRS and YFSETQ. This CDR3 has 16 amino acids. With 1 base removed from V and 2 bases from J, the gap between germline ends came to 16 bases. The CDR3 is CASSLNTGWSTYEQYF. CDR3 bases: TGCGCCAGCAGCTTGAATACAGGGTGGTCTACCTACGAGCAGTACTTC.

The chain joins TRBV7-9 to TRBJ1-2; the D is unclear. This CDR3 has 11 residues. Trimming stripped 5 bases from V and 7 bases from J, with 8 bases between. The germline CDR1 and CDR2 sequences are SEHNR and FQNEAQ (reference sequence). The CDR3 region is CASSPTGGYTF. In nucleotides, the CDR3 is TGTGCCAGCAGCCCAACCGGTGGCTACACCTTC.

The chain recombines TRBV28 with TRBJ1-3; 7 bases are a match to TRBD1. This CDR3 has 15 amino acids. Germline CDR1 MDHEN, CDR2 SYDVKM. V shed 5 bases and J 7 bases; nucleotides not matched to a gene: 11. The CDR3: CASSLDRRRRNTIYF. CDR3 DNA sequence: TGTGCCAGCAGTCTGGACAGGAGGAGGCGGAACACCATATATTTT.

This sequence joins TRBV5-6 and TRBJ1-5; D perhaps matches TRBD1 (5 bases). The CDR3 consists of 14 residues. The germline V gene encodes CDR1 SGHDT and CDR2 YYEEEE. Trimming removed 3 bases from V and 0 bases from J, with 7 bases in between. The CDR3 reads CASSYRFSNQPQHF. DNA of the CDR3: TGTGCCAGCAGCTACAGGTTTAGCAATCAGCCCCAGCATTTT.

Concerning this clone itself: This sample includes further DNA sequences coding for the same CDR3. This rearrangement joins TRBV29-1 to TRBJ2-7; 10 nucleotides agree with TRBD1. Per the germline V gene, CDR1 is SQVTM and CDR2 is ANQGSEA. This CDR3 has 11 residues. The J segment lost 6 bases and the V segment lost 6 bases, leaving 2 bases of the junction unmatched. The CDR3 DNA reads TGCAGCGTACGGACAGGGGGCGAGCAGTACTTC. This codes for CSVRTGGEQYF.

For the CDR3, the DNA is TGTGCCAGCGCGGACAGGGCCTCGTTAAAACTGTTTTTT. This encodes CASADRASLKLFF. The rearrangement links TRBV7-2 to TRBJ1-4; 8 bases agree with TRBD1. This CDR3 contains 13 residues. CDR1 and CDR2 from the germline V gene are SGHTA and FQGNSA. J gave up 10 bases and V 8 bases, and 9 bases lay outside the gene matches.

Comment on this clone: Within the sample, other DNA sequences also encode this same CDR3. The rearrangement joins TRBV20-1 to TRBJ2-3, with no clear D. V was cut by 5 bases and J by 2 bases, with 5 bases left in between. Germline values: CDR1 DFQATT, CDR2 SNEGSKA (reference sequence). This CDR3 spans 11 amino acids. The CDR3 reads CSAAITDTQYF. The CDR3 bases are TGCAGTGCTGCCATCACAGATACGCAGTATTTT.